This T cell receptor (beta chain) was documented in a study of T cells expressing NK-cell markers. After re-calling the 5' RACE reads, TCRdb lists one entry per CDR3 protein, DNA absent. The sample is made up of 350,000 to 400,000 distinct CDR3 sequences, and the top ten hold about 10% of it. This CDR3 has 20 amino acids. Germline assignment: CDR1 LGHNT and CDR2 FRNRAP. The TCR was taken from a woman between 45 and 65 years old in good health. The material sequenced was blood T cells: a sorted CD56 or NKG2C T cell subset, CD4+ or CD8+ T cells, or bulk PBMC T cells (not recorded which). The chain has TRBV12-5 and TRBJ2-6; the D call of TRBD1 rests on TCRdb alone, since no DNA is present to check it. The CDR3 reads CASGFSPKGQGRTGANVLTF.